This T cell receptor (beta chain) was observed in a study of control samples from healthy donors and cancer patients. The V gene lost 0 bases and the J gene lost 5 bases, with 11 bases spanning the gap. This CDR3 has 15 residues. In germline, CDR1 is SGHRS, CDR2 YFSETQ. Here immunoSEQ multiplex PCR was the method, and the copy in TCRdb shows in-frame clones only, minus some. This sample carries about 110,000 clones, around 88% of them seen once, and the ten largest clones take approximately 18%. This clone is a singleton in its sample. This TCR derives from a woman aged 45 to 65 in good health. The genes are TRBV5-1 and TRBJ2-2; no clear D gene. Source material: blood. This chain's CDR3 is CASSLGSNPTGELFF. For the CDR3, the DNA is TGCGCCAGCAGCTTGGGGTCAAACCCAACCGGGGAGCTGTTTTTT.